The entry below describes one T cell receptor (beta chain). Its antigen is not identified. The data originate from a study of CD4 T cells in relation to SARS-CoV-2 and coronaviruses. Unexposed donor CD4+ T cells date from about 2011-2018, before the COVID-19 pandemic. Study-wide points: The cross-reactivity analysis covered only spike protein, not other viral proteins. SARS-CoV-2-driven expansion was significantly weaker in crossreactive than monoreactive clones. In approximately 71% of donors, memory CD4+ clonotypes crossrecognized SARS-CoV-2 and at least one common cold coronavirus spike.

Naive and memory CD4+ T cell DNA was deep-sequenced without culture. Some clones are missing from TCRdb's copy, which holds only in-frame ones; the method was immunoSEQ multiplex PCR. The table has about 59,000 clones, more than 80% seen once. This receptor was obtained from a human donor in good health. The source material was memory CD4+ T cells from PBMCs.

The chain's CDR3 is CASSLGTLAGGSSYNEQFF. The CDR3 DNA reads TGTGCCAGCAGCTTAGGTACACTAGCGGGAGGTTCCTCCTACAATGAGCAGTTCTTC. This sequence joins TRBV7-9 and TRBJ2-1, with 12 bases fitting TRBD2. Germline CDR1 and CDR2: SEHNR and FQNEAQ (reference sequence). V trimming: 1 base; J trimming: 0 bases; junction bases outside the gene matches: 7. This CDR3 comprises 19 residues.